This is a list of T cell receptor beta chains from one sample in a study of blood T cell repertoires in COVID-19. The repertoire was sequenced with immunoSEQ multiplex PCR; TCRdb's copy has only in-frame clones and lacks some. Altogether about 160,000 clones are present, roughly 79% being singletons, with the ten largest covering about 20%. Material for sequencing was peripheral blood. These receptors came from a woman of 80 years or more with acute or convalescent COVID-19. Both conserved end residues are part of each CDR3. A D gene is named only where the DNA matches it firmly. Size is omitted from some rows. Given values are once, few, many or a class for expanded clones.

NA,TRBD1,TRBV5-1,TRBJ1-3,16,CASREGQEISGNTIYF,TGCGCCAGCAGAGAAGGACAGGAGATCTCTGGAAACACCATATATTTT
NA,NA,TRBV2,TRBJ1-1,15,CASSDLTGSNTEAFF,TGTGCCAGCAGTGACTTGACAGGCTCGAACACTGAAGCTTTCTTT
few,TRBD2,TRBV2,TRBJ2-5,15,CASSLAGGSQETQYF,TGTGCCAGCAGCCTAGCGGGAGGTAGCCAAGAGACCCAGTACTTC
NA,TRBD1,TRBV14,TRBJ1-3,18,CASSRGIGQVFSGNTIYF,TGTGCCAGCAGCCGTGGGATCGGACAGGTTTTCTCTGGAAACACCATATATTTT
once,NA,TRBV2,TRBJ1-2,12,CASSERGYGYTF,TGTGCCAGCAGTGAAAGGGGGTATGGCTACACCTTC
NA,TRBD2,TRBV11-3,TRBJ2-2,16,CASSSGSGRNTGELFF,TGTGCCAGCAGCTCGGGTAGCGGGAGAAACACCGGGGAGCTGTTTTTT
few,NA,TRBV6-5,TRBJ1-3,13,CASSYPGGNTIYF,TGTGCCAGCAGTTACCCAGGGGGAAACACCATATATTTT
NA,TRBD1,TRBV6-5,TRBJ1-4,15,CASRAGGEANEKLFF,TGTGCCAGCAGGGCAGGGGGTGAGGCTAATGAAAAACTGTTTTTT
NA,TRBD1,TRBV25-1,TRBJ2-1,15,CATWDRRDSYNEQFF,TGTGCCACCTGGGACAGGAGAGACTCCTACAATGAGCAGTTCTTC
NA,NA,TRBV27,TRBJ1-5,15,CASSSGGAYNQPQHF,TGTGCCAGCAGTTCGGGGGGGGCGTACAATCAGCCCCAGCATTTT
NA,NA,TRBV5-1,TRBJ2-3,12,CASSPNTDTQYF,TGCGCCAGCAGCCCCAACACAGATACGCAGTATTTT
NA,NA,TRBV6-2/TRBV6-3,TRBJ1-1,14,CASSYDGGNTEAFF,TGTGCCAGCAGTTACGATGGGGGCAACACTGAAGCTTTCTTT
NA,TRBD1,TRBV18,TRBJ1-1,14,CASAFPGGLQGAFF,TGTGCCAGCGCCTTTCCAGGGGGTCTTCAGGGAGCTTTCTTT
few,NA,TRBV9,TRBJ1-2,13,CASSPRGDYGYTF,TGTGCCAGCAGCCCTCGGGGGGACTATGGCTACACCTTC
NA,TRBD2,TRBV18,TRBJ2-5,17,CASSPQGTSGSGETQYF,TGTGCCAGCTCACCACAAGGGACTAGCGGGAGTGGTGAGACCCAGTACTTC
once,TRBD1,TRBV3-1/TRBV3-2,TRBJ1-3,14,CASSQSGQGGTIYF,TGTGCCAGCAGCCAGTCAGGACAGGGAGGCACCATATATTTT